Each of the 18 T cell receptor beta chains below was sequenced from the same sample in a study of blood T cell repertoires in COVID-19. Only in-frame clones appear in the TCRdb table, and some are missing; sequencing was by immunoSEQ multiplex PCR. The sample carries roughly 180,000 clones, 90% to 95% recorded once. Specimen: peripheral blood. The origin of the receptors is a young man with COVID-19, enrolled during active disease.

This chain uses TRBV7-2 with TRBJ2-5; D perhaps matches TRBD2 (6 bases). CDR1 is SGHTA and CDR2 is FQGNSA in the germline V gene. The CDR3 totals 12 residues. With 2 bases removed from V and 13 bases from J, the gap between germline ends came to 14 bases. In DNA form, the CDR3 reads TGTGCCAGCAGCTTAAGGAGGGCCCCCCCGTACTTC. It is translated as CASSLRRAPPYF.

The chain links TRBV13 to TRBJ1-6, with 7 bases that match TRBD1. Unmatched junction bases numbered 8, after V lost 4 bases and J lost 8 bases. The CDR3 runs to 15 residues. CDR1 is PRHDT and CDR2 is FYEKMQ in the germline V gene (reference sequence). The CDR3 protein is CASSSGTEMYSPLHF. As DNA, the CDR3 is TGTGCCAGCAGCTCCGGGACAGAAATGTATTCACCCCTCCACTTT.

This chain links TRBV6-5 with TRBJ1-4; D uncertain. Germline lookup yields CDR1 MNHEY and CDR2 SVGAGI. V was trimmed by 4 bases and J by 8 bases, leaving 11 bases between them. The CDR3 has 13 amino acids. The CDR3 DNA reads TGTGCCAGCAGTTCTAGTTTATGGGAAAAACTGTTTTTT. Translation gives CASSSSLWEKLFF.

The chain links TRBV10-1 to TRBJ1-1, with 8 bases that match TRBD1. Losses at the gene ends were 2 bases for V and 7 bases for J; bases not matched to a gene: 0. This CDR3 has 12 amino acids. Per germline, CDR1 WNHNN and CDR2 SYGVQD (reference sequence). The CDR3 DNA reads TGCGCCAGCAGTGAGGGGACAGGTGAAGCTTTCTTT. Amino acid sequence: CASSEGTGEAFF.

DNA of the CDR3: TGTGCCAGCTCACTTGAGGAGCTAAACTATGGCTACACCTTC. As protein: CASSLEELNYGYTF. The chain joins TRBV18 to TRBJ1-2; D ambiguous. Trimming pared 4 bases from V and 2 bases from J, leaving 11 bases between. The CDR3 is 14 residues long. CDR1 is KGHSH and CDR2 is LQKENI in the germline V gene.

CDR3 protein: CASSGRGLNEKLFF. CDR3 DNA sequence: TGTGCCAGCAGTGGAAGGGGGCTTAATGAAAAACTGTTTTTT. The chain employs TRBV25-1 and TRBJ1-4; 7 bases are shared with TRBD1. Germline loops: CDR1 MGHDK, CDR2 SYGVNS. Trimming took 4 bases from V and 4 from J; bases not matched to a gene: 3. The CDR3 contains 14 residues.

The gene calls are TRBV7-2 and TRBJ1-5, with 7 bases matching TRBD1. The CDR3 covers 14 residues. Losses at the gene ends were 2 bases for V and 7 bases for J; bases not matched to a gene: 5. Germline CDR1 SGHTA, CDR2 FQGNSA. For the CDR3, the DNA is TGTGCCAGCAGCTTACAGGGGGAGTTCCAGCCCCAGCATTTT. Translated, it gives CASSLQGEFQPQHF.

This clone showed up just once. V gene TRBV3-1 (or the pseudogene TRBV3-2) combines with J gene TRBJ2-2; possible D gene TRBD1, 5 bases. This CDR3 is 19 amino acids long. V was trimmed by 1 base and J by 5 bases, leaving 23 bases between them. Germline lookup yields CDR1 LGHDT and CDR2 YNNKEL (reference sequence). The CDR3 region has the DNA TGTGCCAGCAGCCAAGCGGCGCGAGAGACAGCCTGGGCGACCGGGGAGCTGTTTTTT. Protein: CASSQAARETAWATGELFF.

This clone was observed a single time. This chain connects TRBV19 to TRBJ2-3, with 11 nucleotides matching TRBD2. CDR3 length: 17 residues. The V and J ends lost 0 bases and 1 base, in that order; junction bases with no gene match: 3. Germline loops: CDR1 LNHDA, CDR2 SQIVND (reference sequence). The chain's CDR3 is CASSIDLTSGGTDTQYF. CDR3 DNA sequence: TGTGCCAGTAGTATAGATCTGACTAGCGGGGGCACAGATACGCAGTATTTT.

The chain links TRBV3-1 (or the pseudogene TRBV3-2) to TRBJ1-3; maybe TRBD1 (5 bases). V shed 3 bases and J shed 4 bases, with 13 bases lying between them. The CDR3 contains 15 residues. The germline V gene has CDR1 LGHDT and CDR2 YNNKEL (reference sequence). Here the CDR3 reads CASSQIGGSGNTIYF. The CDR3 coding sequence is TGTGCCAGCAGCCAGATCGGGGGGTCGGGAAACACCATATATTTT.

J is TRBJ1-2 and V is TRBV6-6; 10 bases map to TRBD1. From germline, CDR1 is MNHNY and CDR2 SVGAGI (reference sequence). The CDR3 extends over 12 amino acids. V was clipped by 7 bases and J by 7 bases; unmatched bases: 3. The CDR3 nucleotides read TGTGCCAGCACTAGGACAGGGGGTGGCTACACCTTC. Translating it yields CASTRTGGGYTF.

This clone was picked up a small number of times. This chain links TRBV18 with TRBJ1-5, with a tentative D call TRBD1 (6 bases). V was trimmed by 2 bases and J by 3 bases, leaving 11 bases between them. The CDR3 has 15 amino acids. Germline V gene sequence: CDR1 KGHSH, CDR2 LQKENI. The CDR3 protein is CASSPLQGNNQPQHF. CDR3 sequence (DNA): TGTGCCAGCTCACCATTACAGGGAAACAATCAGCCCCAGCATTTT.

The chain uses TRBV11-2 and TRBJ2-5; 10 nucleotides match TRBD1. This CDR3 has 16 amino acids. CDR1 is SGHAT, CDR2 FQNNGV, per germline. J lost 4 bases, V lost 0 bases, and 5 bases had no gene match. CDR3 sequence reads: CASSLDRDRGRETQYF. CDR3 DNA: TGTGCCAGCAGCTTAGATCGGGACAGGGGCCGAGAGACCCAGTACTTC. Complete variable domain (other parts from reference TRBV11-2 and TRBJ2-5): EAGVAQSPRYKIIEKRQSVAFWCNPISGHATLYWYQQILGQGPKLLIQFQNNGVVDDSQLPKDRFSAERLKGVDSTLKIQPAKLEDSAVYLCASSLDRDRGRETQYFGPGTRLLVL.

The chain links TRBV6-5 to TRBJ2-2, with TRBD1 as a possible D gene (6 bases). There are 15 residues in the CDR3. Germline lookup yields CDR1 MNHEY and CDR2 SVGAGI. The V end was cut by 7 bases, the J end by 0 bases, with 12 bases between. CDR3 DNA sequence: TGTGCCAGCACCCAGGGGACCGCGAACACCGGGGAGCTGTTTTTT. Translated: CASTQGTANTGELFF.

The V call is TRBV4-2, the J call TRBJ1-1, with 12 bases fitting TRBD1. The CDR3 runs to 14 residues. The V and J ends lost 4 bases and 7 bases, in that order; junction bases with no gene match: 4. CDR1 is LGHNA and CDR2 is YNFKEQ in the germline V gene. The CDR3 loop reads CASSPRDRGREAFF. Here the CDR3 DNA reads TGTGCCAGCAGCCCCCGGGACAGGGGGCGTGAAGCTTTCTTT.

The chain joins TRBV10-1 to TRBJ2-1, with 10 bases that match TRBD1. Trimming cost V 4 bases and J 5 bases; bases outside gene matches: 2. The CDR3 loop spans 14 amino acids. CDR1 and CDR2 from the germline V gene are WNHNN and SYGVQD (reference sequence). The CDR3 is CASSGQGANNEQFF. The DNA for the CDR3 is TGCGCCAGCAGTGGACAGGGGGCAAACAATGAGCAGTTCTTC.

V gene TRBV19 combines with J gene TRBJ1-1, with D tentatively TRBD1 (5 bases). The CDR3 loop spans 15 amino acids. V was shortened by 10 bases and J by 0 bases, with 18 bases between the two germline ends. Germline CDR1 LNHDA, CDR2 SQIVND (reference sequence). The CDR3 DNA reads as TGTGCCACCCAGACAGAGACAGCCATGAACACTGAAGCTTTCTTT. Residues: CATQTETAMNTEAFF.

J is TRBJ1-1 and V is TRBV7-9; 9 nucleotides line up with TRBD1. This CDR3 contains 14 residues. The junction had 6 bases not matched to a gene; V was cut back by 5 bases and J by 5 bases. Germline V gene sequence: CDR1 SEHNR, CDR2 FQNEAQ (reference sequence). CDR3: CASSKQGARTEAFF. CDR3 in DNA: TGTGCCAGCAGCAAACAGGGGGCACGAACTGAAGCTTTCTTT.